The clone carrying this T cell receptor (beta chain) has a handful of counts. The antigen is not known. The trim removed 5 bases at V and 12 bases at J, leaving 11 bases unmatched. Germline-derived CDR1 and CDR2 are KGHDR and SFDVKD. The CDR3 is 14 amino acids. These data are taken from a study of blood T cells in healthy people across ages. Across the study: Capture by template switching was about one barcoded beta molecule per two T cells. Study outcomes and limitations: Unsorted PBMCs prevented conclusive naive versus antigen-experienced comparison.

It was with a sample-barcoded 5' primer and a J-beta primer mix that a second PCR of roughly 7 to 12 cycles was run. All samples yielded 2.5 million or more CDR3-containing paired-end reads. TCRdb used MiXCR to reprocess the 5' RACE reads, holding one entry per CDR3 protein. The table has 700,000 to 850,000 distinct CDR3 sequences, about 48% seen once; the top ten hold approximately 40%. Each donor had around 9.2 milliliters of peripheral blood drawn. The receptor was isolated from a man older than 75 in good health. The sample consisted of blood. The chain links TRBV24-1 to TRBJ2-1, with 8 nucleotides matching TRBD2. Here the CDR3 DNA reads TGTGCCACCAGTGTCACCGGGACTAGTGCTCGGCAGTTCTTC. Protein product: CATSVTGTSARQFF.